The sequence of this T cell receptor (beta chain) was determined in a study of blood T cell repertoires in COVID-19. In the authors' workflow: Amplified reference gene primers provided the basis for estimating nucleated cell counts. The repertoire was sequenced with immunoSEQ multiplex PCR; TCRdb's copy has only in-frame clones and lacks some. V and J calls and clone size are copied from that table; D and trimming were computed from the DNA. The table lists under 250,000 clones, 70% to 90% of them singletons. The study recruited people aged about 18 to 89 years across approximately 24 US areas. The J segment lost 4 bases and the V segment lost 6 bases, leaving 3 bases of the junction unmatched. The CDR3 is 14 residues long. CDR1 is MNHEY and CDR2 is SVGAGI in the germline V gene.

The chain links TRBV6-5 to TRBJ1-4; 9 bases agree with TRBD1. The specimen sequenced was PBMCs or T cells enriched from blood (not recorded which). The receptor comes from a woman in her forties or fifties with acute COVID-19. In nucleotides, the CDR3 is TGTGCCAGCAGAATGGGACAGGGTAATGAAAAACTGTTTTTT. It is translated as CASRMGQGNEKLFF.